The rows below give T cell receptor beta chains drawn from one sample of a study of blood T cell repertoires in COVID-19. Sequencing used immunoSEQ multiplex PCR; TCRdb keeps in-frame clones, though not all of them. The sample contains approximately 100,000 clones, roughly 92% of which appear only once. The sequencing input was peripheral blood. The receptors derive from a man aged 65 to 79 with acute or convalescent COVID-19. CDR3s include the opening cysteine and the closing phenylalanine or tryptophan. The D gene is left open where the match is weak. The size field is filled for only some rows; it gives once, few, many or a size class.

d_gene | j_gene | v_gene | abundance | CDR3aa | CDR3nt
. | TRBJ1-2 | TRBV6-5 | . | CASKFPGQGNYGYTF | TGTGCCAGCAAGTTCCCGGGACAAGGAAACTATGGCTACACCTTC
TRBD2 | TRBJ2-5 | TRBV6-5 | . | CASSYDQRGLGETQYF | TGTGCCAGCAGTTACGATCAGCGGGGCCTGGGGGAGACCCAGTACTTC
TRBD2 | TRBJ2-5 | TRBV6-5 | . | CASSYQLAKETQYF | TGTGCCAGCAGTTACCAACTAGCGAAAGAGACCCAGTACTTC
TRBD2 | TRBJ2-7 | TRBV7-2 | . | CASSLALAGGTYEQYF | TGTGCCAGCAGCTTAGCCCTAGCGGGAGGGACCTACGAGCAGTACTTC
. | TRBJ1-5 | TRBV4-1 | . | CASRGEGNQPQHF | TGCGCCAGCAGGGGAGAGGGCAATCAGCCCCAGCATTTT
TRBD2 | TRBJ2-7 | TRBV28 | . | CASSFQRTSGYEQYF | TGTGCCAGCAGTTTTCAAAGGACTAGCGGCTACGAGCAGTACTTC
TRBD1 | TRBJ1-5 | TRBV5-6 | . | CASSVGQGGRPQHF | TGTGCCAGCAGCGTCGGACAGGGAGGGCGGCCCCAGCATTTT
TRBD2 | TRBJ2-7 | TRBV6-6 | . | CASSPYPAGAYEQYF | TGTGCCAGCAGTCCTTATCCTGCGGGAGCCTACGAGCAGTACTTC
TRBD1 | TRBJ1-6 | TRBV11-2 | . | CASSSPRDRGDWGDSPLHF | TGTGCCAGCAGCTCCCCCCGGGACAGGGGGGATTGGGGTGATTCACCCCTCCACTTT
. | TRBJ2-7 | TRBV27 | . | CASSLSAGSYEQYF | TGTGCCAGCAGTTTATCCGCGGGCTCCTACGAGCAGTACTTC
TRBD1 | TRBJ2-7 | TRBV15 | once | CATSRGGTGYVEQYF | TGTGCCACCAGCAGAGGGGGGACAGGGTACGTCGAGCAGTACTTC
. | TRBJ2-7 | TRBV6-2/TRBV6-3 | . | CASSFPPERYEQYF | TGTGCCAGCAGTTTCCCCCCCGAGAGGTACGAGCAGTACTTC
. | TRBJ2-1 | TRBV6-4 | . | CASSDSPGTPQFF | TGTGCCAGCAGTGACTCCCCCGGGACACCACAGTTCTTC
TRBD1 | TRBJ1-6 | TRBV27 | . | CASSLRPGQGVPLHF | TGTGCCAGCAGTTTAAGGCCGGGACAGGGGGTACCCCTCCACTTT
TRBD2 | TRBJ2-1 | TRBV4-1 | few | CASSQGATSGSLGEQFF | TGCGCCAGCAGCCAAGGCGCAACTAGCGGGAGTCTGGGTGAGCAGTTCTTC
TRBD1 | TRBJ1-4 | TRBV4-1 | . | CASSQWTGTEKLFF | TGCGCCAGCAGCCAATGGACAGGGACTGAAAAACTGTTTTTT
TRBD2 | TRBJ2-5 | TRBV6-5 | . | CASREGLGVGETQYF | TGTGCCAGCAGAGAGGGACTAGGAGTGGGAGAGACCCAGTACTTC
TRBD2 | TRBJ2-2 | TRBV4-3 | . | CASSQGLRAGGTGELFF | TGCGCCAGCAGCCAGGGTTTGCGAGCGGGAGGCACCGGGGAGCTGTTTTTT
TRBD1 | TRBJ1-2 | TRBV5-5 | . | CASSMTGGYYGYTF | TGTGCCAGCAGCATGACAGGGGGCTACTATGGCTACACCTTC
. | TRBJ1-2 | TRBV15 | . | CATSPSQGLDRGYTF | TGTGCCACCAGCCCCAGCCAGGGACTGGATAGGGGCTACACCTTC
. | TRBJ2-2 | TRBV11-3 | . | CASSTRQRNTGELFF | TGTGCCAGCAGCACCCGTCAGCGGAACACCGGGGAGCTGTTTTTT
. | TRBJ1-2 | TRBV11-3 | . | CASSPRMGGESGYTF | TGTGCCAGCAGCCCCCGGATGGGGGGGGAGAGTGGCTACACCTTC
. | TRBJ2-7 | TRBV5-6 | . | CASSLAPGSYEQYF | TGTGCCAGCAGCTTGGCGCCGGGGTCCTACGAGCAGTACTTC
TRBD1 | TRBJ2-3 | TRBV27 | . | CASSFGTGGSDTQYF | TGTGCCAGCAGTTTCGGGACAGGGGGCTCGGATACGCAGTATTTT
. | TRBJ1-2 | TRBV6-5 | . | CASSSSLRYGYTF | TGTGCCAGCAGTTCTAGTCTCCGCTATGGCTACACCTTC
. | TRBJ1-5 | TRBV21-1 | . | CASSKGGFREGQPQHF | TGTGCCAGCAGCAAAGGGGGCTTCAGGGAGGGTCAGCCCCAGCATTTT
. | TRBJ1-3 | TRBV6-1 | . | CASSETDTRNTIYF | TGTGCCAGCAGTGAGACTGATACTAGAAACACCATATATTTT
TRBD1 | TRBJ2-1 | TRBV27 | . | CASRKTGTGDEQFF | TGTGCCAGCAGGAAAACCGGGACAGGGGATGAGCAGTTCTTC
. | TRBJ1-2 | TRBV2 | once | CASSERAGYGYTF | TGTGCCAGCAGTGAGAGGGCAGGCTATGGCTACACCTTC
. | TRBJ1-2 | TRBV5-6 | . | CASSLAGELLSGYTF | TGTGCCAGCAGCTTGGCCGGCGAGCTCCTTAGCGGCTACACCTTC
TRBD1 | TRBJ1-3 | TRBV13 | . | CASSGTGGYSGNTIYF | TGTGCCAGCAGCGGGACAGGAGGCTACTCTGGAAACACCATATATTTT
. | TRBJ2-7 | TRBV5-8 | . | CASSFSQGDEQYF | TGTGCCAGCAGCTTCAGCCAGGGCGATGAGCAGTACTTC
TRBD2 | TRBJ2-5 | TRBV18 | . | CASSTDLAGGRETQYF | TGTGCCAGCTCAACCGATCTAGCGGGGGGGCGAGAGACCCAGTACTTC
. | TRBJ1-6 | TRBV10-3 | . | CAIGGAGLNSPLHF | TGTGCCATCGGTGGGGCAGGGCTGAATTCACCCCTCCACTTT
. | TRBJ1-4 | TRBV6-5 | . | CASSYGPNEKLFF | TGTGCCAGCAGTTACGGCCCTAATGAAAAACTGTTTTTT
. | TRBJ2-6 | TRBV29-1 | . | CSVVFPAGANVLTF | TGCAGCGTCGTCTTTCCAGCTGGGGCCAACGTCCTGACTTTC
TRBD1 | TRBJ1-5 | TRBV30 | . | CAWSFRDRIGFSNQPQHF | TGTGCCTGGAGTTTCCGGGACAGGATAGGTTTTAGCAATCAGCCCCAGCATTTT
. | TRBJ2-1 | TRBV9 | . | CASSVVAGSPGNEQFF | TGTGCCAGCAGCGTAGTGGCGGGGTCCCCTGGGAATGAGCAGTTCTTC
TRBD1 | TRBJ2-1 | TRBV18 | . | CASSPLPRQGGSYNEQFF | TGTGCCAGCTCACCCCTACCAAGACAGGGTGGGTCCTACAATGAGCAGTTCTTC
TRBD2 | TRBJ2-1 | TRBV6-5 | . | CASMTSGYYNEQFF | TGTGCCAGCATGACTAGCGGATACTACAATGAGCAGTTCTTC
. | TRBJ1-2 | TRBV19 | . | CASSHLGTPNYGYTF | TGTGCCAGTAGTCACCTCGGGACTCCTAACTATGGCTACACCTTC
TRBD2 | TRBJ2-1 | TRBV5-4 | . | CASSLVGLAGVIGEQFF | TGTGCCAGCAGCTTGGTGGGACTAGCGGGAGTAATCGGTGAGCAGTTCTTC
TRBD1 | TRBJ1-1 | TRBV6-6 | . | CASSYQSQGAEAFF | TGTGCCAGCAGTTACCAAAGTCAGGGGGCTGAAGCTTTCTTT
. | TRBJ1-4 | TRBV19 | . | CASMGGATNEKLFF | TGTGCCAGTATGGGAGGAGCAACTAATGAAAAACTGTTTTTT
. | TRBJ1-1 | TRBV30 | . | CAYHRVLNTEAFF | TGTGCCTATCACAGGGTCCTGAACACTGAAGCTTTCTTT
TRBD1 | TRBJ1-5 | TRBV7-9 | . | CASSLAGGAGNQPQHF | TGTGCCAGCAGCTTGGCAGGGGGCGCTGGCAATCAGCCCCAGCATTTT
. | TRBJ1-5 | TRBV14 | . | CASSQDQRQPQHF | TGTGCCAGCAGCCAAGATCAGCGTCAGCCCCAGCATTTT
TRBD1 | TRBJ2-1 | TRBV6-2/TRBV6-3 | . | CASSSLGQGADEQFF | TGTGCCAGCAGCTCCCTGGGACAGGGGGCGGATGAGCAGTTCTTC
. | TRBJ2-5 | TRBV5-6 | once | CASSVSSQKETQYF | TGTGCCAGCAGCGTTTCGAGTCAAAAAGAGACCCAGTACTTC
TRBD2 | TRBJ2-2 | TRBV27 | . | CASSFLLAGVGTGELFF | TGTGCCAGCAGTTTTTTACTAGCGGGCGTGGGCACCGGGGAGCTGTTTTTT
TRBD1 | TRBJ1-5 | TRBV30 | . | CAWSVPRTGSNQPQHF | TGTGCCTGGAGTGTACCCCGGACAGGTAGCAATCAGCCCCAGCATTTT
. | TRBJ1-1 | TRBV4-3 | . | CASSHDRNTEAFF | TGCGCCAGCAGCCATGATAGGAACACTGAAGCTTTCTTT
TRBD2 | TRBJ2-5 | TRBV10-3 | once | CAISDPSGRRETQYF | TGTGCCATCAGTGACCCTAGCGGGAGGAGGGAGACCCAGTACTTC
. | TRBJ2-2 | TRBV11-3 | once | CASSRSGNTGELFF | TGTGCCAGCAGCCGAAGCGGGAACACCGGGGAGCTGTTTTTT